Listed below are T cell receptor beta chains from one sample, sequenced in a study of shared clonotypes between healthy human individuals. This table comes from immunoSEQ multiplex PCR, and its TCRdb copy is limited to in-frame clones, with some not included. This repertoire shows about 2 million clones, 90% to 95% found once; its top ten account for more than 0.1%. Sequenced: naive CD4+ T cells sorted from blood. Receptors were obtained from a young man in good health. Each CDR3 is given with its conserved first and last residue.

CDR3 protein | J gene | V gene
CASSLVWDSMNTEAFF | TRBJ1-1 | TRBV5-6
CASRRTSGGPQETQYF | TRBJ2-5 | TRBV5-4
CASSDRRTAQLAGGNYNEQFF | TRBJ2-1 | TRBV9
CASRHNPGQGSITEAFF | TRBJ1-1 | TRBV7-9
CASSLGGDRASYEQYF | TRBJ2-7 | TRBV28
CASSPWTGPNEQFF | TRBJ2-1 | TRBV9
CASSWTETGNTIYF | TRBJ1-3 | TRBV5-1
CASSRLAGGRQYF | TRBJ2-5 | TRBV7-3
CASSSGQGERQPQHF | TRBJ1-5 | TRBV6-5
CASSRGTGVSYEQYF | TRBJ2-7 | TRBV7-9
CASSQGTGAAYEQYF | TRBJ2-7 | TRBV4-3
CSVEGRAGHTEAFF | TRBJ1-1 | TRBV29-1
CASSLPGTARRDTEAFF | TRBJ1-1 | TRBV28
CASGLTGGQPQHF | TRBJ1-5 | TRBV12-5
CAWTGDSNQPQHF | TRBJ1-5 | TRBV30
CASSLAHRQGYYEQYF | TRBJ2-7 | TRBV7-9
CASSYSFRDSSYEQYF | TRBJ2-7 | TRBV6-6
CASSESPKNIQYF | TRBJ2-4 | TRBV2
CASSPDPTGELFF | TRBJ2-2 | TRBV18
CASSLVGQGLSQETQYF | TRBJ2-5 | TRBV7-9
CASSFAHSGTEAFF | TRBJ1-1 | TRBV27
CASGGIFYEQYF | TRBJ2-7 | TRBV11-2
CASSILWGNQPQHF | TRBJ1-5 | TRBV28
CASSAGRYGVTDTQYF | TRBJ2-3 | TRBV10-1
CASSRSLYEQYF | TRBJ2-7 | TRBV7-2
CASSQGGTGELFF | TRBJ2-2 | TRBV11-3
CASSFTSGSYEQYF | TRBJ2-7 | TRBV7-2
CASSFLGTGVSYEQYF | TRBJ2-7 | TRBV28
CASSLEQDEQYF | TRBJ2-7 | TRBV5-1
CASTDKPYNEQFF | TRBJ2-1 | TRBV6-1
CASSLSQGPSYGYTF | TRBJ1-2 | TRBV7-9
CASSLGLGNTIYF | TRBJ1-3 | TRBV7-8